A selection of T cell receptor beta chains follows, all from one sample in a study of T cell repertoires in cytomegalovirus infection. These receptors are not linked to any known antigen. In TCRdb, the reads were re-called with MiXCR into one record per CDR3 protein. The repertoire holds about 920,000 distinct CDR3 sequences, with about 33% as singletons. This specimen was cultured CD8+ T cells from PBMCs, taken from culture after CMV antigen stimulation. Receptor source: a human donor in good health (CMV status not recorded). Some clones in this sample may be carry-over from other donors' samples. CDR3s include the opening cysteine and the closing phenylalanine or tryptophan. A D gene is named only where the DNA matches it firmly. For some rows the clone size is stated as once, few or many, or as a class when expanded; others skip it.

J gene: TRBJ1-1
CDR3 length: 13
D gene: -
V gene: TRBV7-6
clone size: -
CDR3 DNA: TGTGCCAGCAGCCCTATATTGGGCACTGAAGCTTTCTTT
CDR3 protein: CASSPILGTEAFF

J gene: TRBJ2-3
CDR3 length: 16
D gene: -
V gene: TRBV12-3/TRBV12-4
clone size: -
CDR3 DNA: TGTGCCAGCAGTTTCTGGACTACCAACAAGACAGATACGCAGTATTTT
CDR3 protein: CASSFWTTNKTDTQYF

J gene: TRBJ1-2
CDR3 length: 13
D gene: -
V gene: TRBV29-1
clone size: many
CDR3 DNA: TGCAGCGTTGAATCGGGCGACTCCTATGGCTACACCTTC
CDR3 protein: CSVESGDSYGYTF

J gene: TRBJ2-1
CDR3 length: 13
D gene: -
V gene: TRBV20-1
clone size: -
CDR3 DNA: TGCAGTGCCACAGGTCGCGGCTACAATGAGCAGTTCTTC
CDR3 protein: CSATGRGYNEQFF

J gene: TRBJ2-2
CDR3 length: 16
D gene: TRBD1
V gene: TRBV7-9
clone size: -
CDR3 DNA: TGTGCCAGCAGCTTAGGCGGTCTGACAGGGGCCGGGGAGCTGTTTTTT
CDR3 protein: CASSLGGLTGAGELFF

J gene: TRBJ2-3
CDR3 length: 14
D gene: -
V gene: TRBV9
clone size: -
CDR3 DNA: TGTGCCAGCAGCCAAGAATCGGGCACAGATACGCAGTATTTT
CDR3 protein: CASSQESGTDTQYF

J gene: TRBJ2-1
CDR3 length: 11
D gene: -
V gene: TRBV29-1
clone size: -
CDR3 DNA: TGCAGCGTTGATTTAGGGGGGGGGCAGTTCTTC
CDR3 protein: CSVDLGGGQFF

J gene: TRBJ2-3
CDR3 length: 15
D gene: TRBD2
V gene: TRBV6-5
clone size: few
CDR3 DNA: TGTGCCAGCAGTTACTCCGGACTAGTTACAGATACGCAGTATTTT
CDR3 protein: CASSYSGLVTDTQYF

J gene: TRBJ2-1
CDR3 length: 14
D gene: TRBD2
V gene: TRBV20-1
clone size: -
CDR3 DNA: TGCAGTGCTAGAGGGGAGCGGGGGGGCAATGAGCAGTTCTTC
CDR3 protein: CSARGERGGNEQFF

J gene: TRBJ2-3
CDR3 length: 19
D gene: -
V gene: TRBV12-5
clone size: -
CDR3 DNA: TGTGCTAGTGCCCAAGAACTAAGACAGACGCCCTTGGGCACAGATACGCAGTATTTT
CDR3 protein: CASAQELRQTPLGTDTQYF

J gene: TRBJ1-5
CDR3 length: 14
D gene: -
V gene: TRBV28
clone size: few
CDR3 DNA: TGTGCCAGCAGTTTAGGGGGACCCGCCCCTCCCCAGCATTTT
CDR3 protein: CASSLGGPAPPQHF

J gene: TRBJ1-2
CDR3 length: 13
D gene: -
V gene: TRBV27
clone size: -
CDR3 DNA: TGTGCCAGCAGTGGAGGGATAATAGGAGGCTACACCTTC
CDR3 protein: CASSGGIIGGYTF

J gene: TRBJ2-2
CDR3 length: 17
D gene: TRBD2
V gene: TRBV7-9
clone size: many
CDR3 DNA: TGTGCCAGAGATAGCGGGGGCCACATGAAAAACACCGGGGAGCTGTTTTTT
CDR3 protein: CARDSGGHMKNTGELFF

J gene: TRBJ1-5
CDR3 length: 18
D gene: -
V gene: TRBV5-6
clone size: -
CDR3 DNA: TGTGCCAGCAGCTCTGGGATCCGGGACGGTAATAGCAATCAGCCCCAGCATTTT
CDR3 protein: CASSSGIRDGNSNQPQHF

J gene: TRBJ2-1
CDR3 length: 14
D gene: TRBD1
V gene: TRBV27
clone size: -
CDR3 DNA: TGTGCCAGCAAGAAAGGGACAGGGCCAAATGAGCAGTTCTTC
CDR3 protein: CASKKGTGPNEQFF

J gene: TRBJ2-2
CDR3 length: 11
D gene: -
V gene: TRBV6-1
clone size: -
CDR3 DNA: TGTGCCTGCTTCGGGACCGGGGAGCTGTTTTTT
CDR3 protein: CACFGTGELFF

J gene: TRBJ2-4
CDR3 length: 16
D gene: -
V gene: TRBV25-1
clone size: -
CDR3 DNA: TGTGCCAGCAGTGAACCCAGAATCGACGGCAAAAACATTCAGTACTTC
CDR3 protein: CASSEPRIDGKNIQYF

J gene: TRBJ2-7
CDR3 length: 15
D gene: TRBD1
V gene: TRBV2
clone size: few
CDR3 DNA: TGTGCCAGCAGTGAAGGGGACAGGGTTAGCCACGAGCAGTACTTC
CDR3 protein: CASSEGDRVSHEQYF

J gene: TRBJ2-2
CDR3 length: 15
D gene: -
V gene: TRBV6-2/TRBV6-3
clone size: few
CDR3 DNA: TGTGCCAGCAGTCACAGGGAACCCAACACCGGGGAGCTGTTTTTT
CDR3 protein: CASSHREPNTGELFF

J gene: TRBJ1-1
CDR3 length: 15
D gene: -
V gene: TRBV7-2
clone size: few
CDR3 DNA: TGTGCCAGCAGCTTAGGGTTGGCAGGATCATCTGAAGCTTTCTTT
CDR3 protein: CASSLGLAGSSEAFF

J gene: TRBJ2-1
CDR3 length: 16
D gene: -
V gene: TRBV27
clone size: -
CDR3 DNA: TGTGCCAGCAGTTTATTTACTTTAAGCTCCTACAATGAGCAGTTCTTC
CDR3 protein: CASSLFTLSSYNEQFF

J gene: TRBJ1-2
CDR3 length: 10
D gene: TRBD1
V gene: TRBV29-1
clone size: -
CDR3 DNA: TGCAGCGTTCCCGACAGGGAGAAAGTCTTC
CDR3 protein: CSVPDREKVF

J gene: TRBJ2-4
CDR3 length: 13
D gene: -
V gene: TRBV12-3/TRBV12-4
clone size: many
CDR3 DNA: TGTGCCAGCAGTCCTCGGACAGAAAACATTCAGTACTTC
CDR3 protein: CASSPRTENIQYF

J gene: TRBJ2-1
CDR3 length: 15
D gene: TRBD1
V gene: TRBV28
clone size: few
CDR3 DNA: TGTGCCAGCAGTCCCGGGACAGGGAACTACAATGAGCAGTTCTTC
CDR3 protein: CASSPGTGNYNEQFF

J gene: TRBJ1-2
CDR3 length: 11
D gene: -
V gene: TRBV19
clone size: -
CDR3 DNA: TGTGCCAGTAAGGACTTCTATGGCTACACCTTC
CDR3 protein: CASKDFYGYTF

J gene: TRBJ2-1
CDR3 length: 12
D gene: -
V gene: TRBV6-2/TRBV6-3
clone size: -
CDR3 DNA: TGTGCCAGCAACCACTGGGCCAATGAGCAGTTCTTC
CDR3 protein: CASNHWANEQFF

J gene: TRBJ1-2
CDR3 length: 14
D gene: -
V gene: TRBV12-5
clone size: few
CDR3 DNA: TGTGCTAGTGGTTTGCTCGGCCCAACGGATGGCTACACCTTC
CDR3 protein: CASGLLGPTDGYTF

J gene: TRBJ2-1
CDR3 length: 15
D gene: -
V gene: TRBV5-6
clone size: -
CDR3 DNA: TGTGCCAGCAGCTTGGGCATTTACTCCTACAATGAGCAGTTCTTC
CDR3 protein: CASSLGIYSYNEQFF

J gene: TRBJ2-1
CDR3 length: 15
D gene: TRBD1
V gene: TRBV27
clone size: many
CDR3 DNA: TGTGCCAGCAGTCCCCGGGACAGGGCCTTCAATGAGCAGTTCTTC
CDR3 protein: CASSPRDRAFNEQFF

J gene: TRBJ1-1
CDR3 length: 16
D gene: -
V gene: TRBV2
clone size: -
CDR3 DNA: TGTGCCAGCACCGGAGGTGGGCCGAGAATGAACACTGAAGCTTTCTTT
CDR3 protein: CASTGGGPRMNTEAFF

J gene: TRBJ1-2
CDR3 length: 13
D gene: -
V gene: TRBV27
clone size: few
CDR3 DNA: TGTGCCAGCAGAGCGCTGGGACCCTATGGCTACACCTTC
CDR3 protein: CASRALGPYGYTF

J gene: TRBJ2-5
CDR3 length: 15
D gene: TRBD1
V gene: TRBV10-3
clone size: few
CDR3 DNA: TGTGCCATCAGTGAGCCCGGGACAGGTCAAGAGACCCAGTACTTC
CDR3 protein: CAISEPGTGQETQYF

J gene: TRBJ1-1
CDR3 length: 13
D gene: -
V gene: TRBV12-3/TRBV12-4
clone size: -
CDR3 DNA: TGTGCCAGCACCTTGGACCCTGCCACTGAAGCTTTCTTT
CDR3 protein: CASTLDPATEAFF

J gene: TRBJ1-3
CDR3 length: 17
D gene: TRBD1
V gene: TRBV7-6
clone size: -
CDR3 DNA: TGTGCCAGCAGCCGGACCGGGACAGACCTCTCTGGAAACACCATATATTTT
CDR3 protein: CASSRTGTDLSGNTIYF

J gene: TRBJ2-2
CDR3 length: 12
D gene: -
V gene: TRBV7-2
clone size: many
CDR3 DNA: TGTGCCAGCAGCTTAGGGGGAATGCGGCTGTTTTTT
CDR3 protein: CASSLGGMRLFF

J gene: TRBJ1-3
CDR3 length: 11
D gene: -
V gene: TRBV10-3
clone size: -
CDR3 DNA: TGTGCCACCCAATCTGGAAACACCATATATTTT
CDR3 protein: CATQSGNTIYF

J gene: TRBJ2-7
CDR3 length: 15
D gene: -
V gene: TRBV18
clone size: -
CDR3 DNA: TGTGCCAGCTCACCACCGGGACCCGTATTCTACGAGCAGTACTTC
CDR3 protein: CASSPPGPVFYEQYF

J gene: TRBJ2-7
CDR3 length: 15
D gene: -
V gene: TRBV14
clone size: -
CDR3 DNA: TGTGCCAGCAGCCAAGAGGTGGGCAGTCGCTACGAGCAGTACTTC
CDR3 protein: CASSQEVGSRYEQYF

J gene: TRBJ1-5
CDR3 length: 15
D gene: -
V gene: TRBV4-1
clone size: -
CDR3 DNA: TGCGCCAGCAGCCAAGGGGGAGTCAGCAATCAGCCCCAGCATTTT
CDR3 protein: CASSQGGVSNQPQHF

J gene: TRBJ2-5
CDR3 length: 15
D gene: -
V gene: TRBV4-3
clone size: few
CDR3 DNA: TGCGCCAGCAGCCAAGAAGCGTCGTACGAAGAGACCCAGTACTTC
CDR3 protein: CASSQEASYEETQYF

J gene: TRBJ2-4
CDR3 length: 13
D gene: -
V gene: TRBV6-2/TRBV6-3
clone size: -
CDR3 DNA: TGTGCCAGCGAGGGGGGAGGCAAAAACATTCAGTACTTC
CDR3 protein: CASEGGGKNIQYF

J gene: TRBJ2-5
CDR3 length: 13
D gene: -
V gene: TRBV12-5
clone size: -
CDR3 DNA: TGTGCTAGTGGTAAGACAGGACAAGAGACCCAGTACTTC
CDR3 protein: CASGKTGQETQYF

J gene: TRBJ1-6
CDR3 length: 15
D gene: -
V gene: TRBV27
clone size: many
CDR3 DNA: TGTGCCAGCAGTTCTGGGGCAGGGGACCATTCACCCCTCCACTTT
CDR3 protein: CASSSGAGDHSPLHF

J gene: TRBJ2-7
CDR3 length: 14
D gene: -
V gene: TRBV29-1
clone size: -
CDR3 DNA: TGCAGCGTTGAAACCAGGGCCAACTCCTACGAGCAGTACTTC
CDR3 protein: CSVETRANSYEQYF

J gene: TRBJ2-7
CDR3 length: 11
D gene: -
V gene: TRBV6-8
clone size: -
CDR3 DNA: TGTGCCAGCACCCTAGGATTCGAGCAGTACTTC
CDR3 protein: CASTLGFEQYF

J gene: TRBJ1-6
CDR3 length: 10
D gene: -
V gene: TRBV7-9
clone size: many
CDR3 DNA: TGTGCCAGCAGCAATTCACCCCTCCACTTT
CDR3 protein: CASSNSPLHF

J gene: TRBJ2-4
CDR3 length: 18
D gene: TRBD2
V gene: TRBV12-3/TRBV12-4
clone size: many
CDR3 DNA: TGTGCCAGCAGTTTCAACGTGGGCGGGGGGGAAGCCAAAAACATTCAGTACTTC
CDR3 protein: CASSFNVGGGEAKNIQYF

J gene: TRBJ2-5
CDR3 length: 14
D gene: -
V gene: TRBV14
clone size: -
CDR3 DNA: TGTGCCAGCAGCCAGAGGGGGTGGCTGGAGACCCAGTACTTC
CDR3 protein: CASSQRGWLETQYF

J gene: TRBJ2-7
CDR3 length: 16
D gene: -
V gene: TRBV2
clone size: -
CDR3 DNA: TGTGCCAGCAGTGAGTTGGCGGGGGCGAGATACTACGAGCAGTACTTC
CDR3 protein: CASSELAGARYYEQYF

J gene: TRBJ2-2
CDR3 length: 14
D gene: -
V gene: TRBV29-1
clone size: -
CDR3 DNA: TGCGGCGTCTGGTGGGAACCGAACACCGGGGAGCTGTTTTTT
CDR3 protein: CGVWWEPNTGELFF

J gene: TRBJ2-2
CDR3 length: 18
D gene: TRBD2
V gene: TRBV7-6
clone size: -
CDR3 DNA: TGTGCTAGCAGCTTATCGCTAGCGGGGACCCCGAACACCGGGGAGCTGTTTTTT
CDR3 protein: CASSLSLAGTPNTGELFF

J gene: TRBJ2-3
CDR3 length: 19
D gene: -
V gene: TRBV10-3
clone size: -
CDR3 DNA: TGTGCCTCCAGTGGGGGTAGCTTCTCCACCCCTTTCAACACAGATACGCAGTATTTT
CDR3 protein: CASSGGSFSTPFNTDTQYF